This T cell receptor beta chain was profiled in a study of response to subunit inactivated influenza vaccine. Study results and limitations: Each seasonal flu vaccination may recruit only limited new T cells, authors suggested.

Via MiXCR, TCRdb re-called the RT-PCR reads, giving one row per CDR3 protein. The profile shows hundreds of thousands of distinct CDR3 sequences, under 15% of them singletons. The CDR3 runs 15 residues. The germline V gene has CDR1 MDHEN and CDR2 SYDVKM. Trimming shortened V by 7 bases and J by 1 base, and 14 bases separated the two germline ends. In this sample, this clonotype turned up a few times. Its antigen is still unknown. Source: PBMCs from blood, taken about 6 weeks after vaccination. The receptor's source is a man aged 45-65 years who received an inactivated influenza vaccine. This chain connects TRBV28 to TRBJ2-1; possible D gene TRBD2, 5 bases. The CDR3 is CASISGSGSYNEQFF. CDR3 coding DNA: TGTGCCAGCATCTCGGGATCGGGATCCTACAATGAGCAGTTCTTC.